The 8 T cell receptor beta chains in this list originate from one sample, sequenced in a study of shared clonotypes between healthy human individuals. Measured with immunoSEQ multiplex PCR; TCRdb has only the in-frame clones, and not every one. The sample lists roughly 1.4 million clones, around 98.5% occurring once. Source material: naive CD4+ T cells sorted from blood. The subset was: CD45RA+ positively selected. Receptor source: a man aged 25 to 40 in good health.

The rearrangement links TRBV5-1 to TRBJ2-3; weak D call: TRBD1 (5 bases). V gave up 7 bases and J gave up 2 bases, with 20 bases separating them. Germline CDR1 is SGHRS and CDR2 is YFSETQ. The CDR3 spans 16 residues. Written as DNA, the CDR3 is TGCGCCAGCCGGGTTCAGGGTACCCCAATCACAGATACGCAGTATTTT. Its protein is CASRVQGTPITDTQYF.

The sample holds one count of this clone. The CDR3 loop is CASRVQFSYNEQFF. The CDR3 DNA sequence: TGTGCCAGCAGGGTTCAGTTTTCCTACAATGAGCAGTTCTTC. V is TRBV27 and J is TRBJ2-1, with D hard to call. V dropped 6 bases and J dropped 1 base, with 10 bases sitting between them. This CDR3 region has 14 residues. Germline CDR1 is MNHEY and CDR2 is SMNVEV (reference sequence).

This chain joins TRBV5-1 and TRBJ1-3, with TRBD1 as a possible D gene (5 bases). Germline assignment: CDR1 SGHRS and CDR2 YFSETQ. Trimming took off 0 bases at V and 0 bases at J, with 16 bases between the two ends. The CDR3 consists of 18 residues. The CDR3 reads CASSLDPAGTASGNTIYF. The DNA of the CDR3 is TGCGCCAGCAGCTTGGATCCCGCCGGGACGGCCTCTGGAAACACCATATATTTT.

This sequence joins TRBV4-3 and TRBJ2-7; no clear D gene. Between the trimmed V and J ends, which lost 5 bases and 2 bases, there was a span of 10 bases. There are 13 residues in the CDR3. Germline V lookup: CDR1 LGHNA, CDR2 YSLEER. Here the CDR3 reads CASSTGLTYEQYF. The DNA of the CDR3 is TGCGCCAGCAGCACCGGGCTAACCTACGAGCAGTACTTC.

The chain uses TRBV11-1 and TRBJ2-1, with D unresolved. V was shortened by 4 bases and J by 4 bases, with 8 bases between the two germline ends. This CDR3 has 13 amino acids. Germline CDR1 is SGHAT and CDR2 is FQDESV (reference sequence). CDR3 region: CASSSDSYNEQFF. Written as DNA, the CDR3 is TGTGCCAGCAGCTCCGACTCTTACAATGAGCAGTTCTTC.

This chain connects TRBV2 to TRBJ1-2, with a possible D match to TRBD1 (5 bases). V was clipped by 2 bases and J by 9 bases, with 10 bases between them. The CDR3 runs 12 residues. Germline V gives CDR1 SNHLY, CDR2 FYNNEI. The CDR3 nucleotides read TGTGCCAGCAGTGAATATGGGGGGAGCTACACCTTC. The encoded protein is CASSEYGGSYTF.

V and J are TRBV6-6 and TRBJ1-1; D unclear. The CDR3 extends over 13 amino acids. Per germline, CDR1 MNHNY and CDR2 SVGAGI (reference sequence). Trimming took 10 bases from V and 0 from J, leaving 12 bases between them. As DNA, the CDR3 is TGTGCCACCTCCGAAAGGGTGAACACTGAAGCTTTCTTT. Translation gives CATSERVNTEAFF.

The chain links TRBV10-2 to TRBJ2-7; the D gene is possibly TRBD2 (6 bases). Per germline, CDR1 WSHSY and CDR2 SAAADI. The CDR3 has 14 amino acids. Trimming took 4 bases from V and 4 from J, leaving 14 bases between them. The CDR3 region is CASSVGGRGYEQYF. The CDR3 DNA sequence: TGCGCCAGCAGTGTGGGAGGCCGGGGTTACGAGCAGTACTTC.